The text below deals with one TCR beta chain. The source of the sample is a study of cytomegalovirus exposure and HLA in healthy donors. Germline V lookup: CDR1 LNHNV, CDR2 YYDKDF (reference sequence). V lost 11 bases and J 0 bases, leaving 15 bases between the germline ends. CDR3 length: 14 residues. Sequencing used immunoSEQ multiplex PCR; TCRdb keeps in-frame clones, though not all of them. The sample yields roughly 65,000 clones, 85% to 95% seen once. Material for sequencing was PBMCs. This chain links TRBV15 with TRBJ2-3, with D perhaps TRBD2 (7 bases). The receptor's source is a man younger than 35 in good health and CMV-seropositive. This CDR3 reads CAARGEGSTDTQYF. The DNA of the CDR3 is TGTGCCGCGAGGGGGGAGGGAAGCACAGATACGCAGTATTTT.